The clone carrying this TCR beta chain was recorded many times. The read is 3 residues too short to cover the CDR3 end, so that end is filled in from the germline J gene. V gave up 1 base and J gave up 0 bases, with 8 bases separating them. The CDR3 is made up of 15 amino acids. Germline V gene data show CDR1 as SGHTS and CDR2 as YDEGEE. The data are from a study of T cell clonality in common variable immunodeficiency. Method: immunoSEQ multiplex PCR; TCRdb's copy keeps in-frame clones and lacks some. The sample was found to contain under 45,000 clones, and every one recurs. Sequenced sample: peripheral blood mononuclear cells. The chain links TRBV5-8 to TRBJ2-1; the D call may be TRBD1 or TRBD2 (5 bases each). The sequence was collected from a person aged 18 to 75 in good health. CDR3 residues: CASSLRGASYNEQFF. CDR3 DNA (partial): TGTGCCAGCAGCTTGAGAGGGGCCTCCTACAATGAG.